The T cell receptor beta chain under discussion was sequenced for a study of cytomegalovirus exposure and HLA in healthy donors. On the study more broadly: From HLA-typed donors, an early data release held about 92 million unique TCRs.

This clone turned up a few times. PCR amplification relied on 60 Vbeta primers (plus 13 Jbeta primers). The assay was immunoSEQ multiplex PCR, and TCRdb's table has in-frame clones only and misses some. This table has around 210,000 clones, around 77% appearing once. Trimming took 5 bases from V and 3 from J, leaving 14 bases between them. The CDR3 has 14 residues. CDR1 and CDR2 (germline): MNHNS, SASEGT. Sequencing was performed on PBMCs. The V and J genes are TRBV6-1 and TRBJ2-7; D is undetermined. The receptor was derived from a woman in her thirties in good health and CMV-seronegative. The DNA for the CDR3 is TGTGCCAGCAGTCAGACAATAACTCACTACGAGCAGTACTTC. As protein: CASSQTITHYEQYF.